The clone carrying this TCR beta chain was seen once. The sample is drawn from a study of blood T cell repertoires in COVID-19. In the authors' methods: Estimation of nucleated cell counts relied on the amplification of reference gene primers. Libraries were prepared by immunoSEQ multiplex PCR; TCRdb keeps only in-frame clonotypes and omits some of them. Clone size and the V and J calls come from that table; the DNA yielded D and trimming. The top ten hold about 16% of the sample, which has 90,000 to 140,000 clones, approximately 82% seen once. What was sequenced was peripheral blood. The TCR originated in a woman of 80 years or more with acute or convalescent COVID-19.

CDR3 DNA: TGCGCCAGCAGCCAGGACAGGGCAACTAATGAAAAACTGTTTTTT. Translation: CASSQDRATNEKLFF. V usage is TRBV5-1 and J usage is TRBJ1-4; 8 bases match TRBD1. Per the germline V gene, CDR1 is SGHRS and CDR2 is YFSETQ. Unmatched junction bases numbered 2, after V lost 4 bases and J lost 0 bases. The CDR3 contains 15 residues.